This entry describes one T cell receptor (beta chain). The antigen remains undetermined. This sample was taken from a study of tumor-infiltrating lymphocytes in primary liver carcinoma. Study as a whole: Samples returned roughly 3.5 to 7.5 million productive TCRbeta reads, a yield that was similar across tissue types. Study results and limitations: Appearing in all five tumor regions was true of only about 7-25% of top clones. Blood's top-250-clone fraction was significantly lower than that of tumors (p = 0.039).

TCR beta cDNA was reverse-transcribed from 500 to 550 ng of total RNA. The reaction used a constant-region primer and ProtoScript II reverse transcriptase. Slightly modified ARM-PCR, run as three nested multiplex PCR rounds, produced the TCR beta libraries. The first two PCR rounds used TRBV1-TRBV30 forward primers with a C-beta reverse primer, around 10 cycles each. MiXCR was run by TCRdb on the multiplex PCR reads, yielding one entry per CDR3 protein. The sample shows 100,000 or so distinct CDR3 sequences, roughly 80% of them seen only once. Without any cell sorting, about 19-30 mg of bulk tissue yielded co-extracted RNA and DNA. J lost 4 bases, V lost 4 bases, and 4 bases had no gene match. Germline CDR1 and CDR2: MNHNS and SASEGT. CDR3 length: 15 amino acids.

The specimen was liver tumor tissue from sampling region 3. This sample's subset: tumor region T3, left-lateral pole. The receptor was isolated from a man between 35 and 55 years old with primary liver carcinoma and hepatitis B virus infection. This chain links TRBV6-1 with TRBJ1-5; 10 nucleotides align to TRBD1. CDR3 loop: CASSGMGQGNQPQHF. The CDR3 DNA follows: TGTGCCAGCAGTGGTATGGGACAGGGGAATCAGCCCCAGCATTTT.